The next 5 T cell receptor beta chains were all read from a single sample in a study of blood T cell repertoires in COVID-19. Assay used: immunoSEQ multiplex PCR; TCRdb lists only in-frame clones, some missing. Here the sample spans 190,000 or so clones, around 85% being singletons. Sequencing was carried out using peripheral blood. The receptors stem from a woman in her seventies with acute or convalescent COVID-19.

This chain connects TRBV19 to TRBJ1-2; TRBD1 matches at 10 bases. Germline CDR1 LNHDA, CDR2 SQIVND (reference sequence). CDR3 length: 15 residues. V dropped 8 bases and J dropped 1; count of bases not matched to a gene: 7. The CDR3 sequence is CASRDGQGGNYGYTF. The DNA of the CDR3 is TGTGCCAGTCGTGACGGACAGGGGGGTAACTATGGCTACACCTTC.

The V and J genes are TRBV4-1 and TRBJ1-1; 10 positions match TRBD1. Losses at the gene ends were 5 bases for V and 3 bases for J; bases not matched to a gene: 6. CDR3 length: 15 residues. CDR1 MGHRA and CDR2 YSYEKL come from the germline V gene. In DNA, the CDR3 is TGCGCCAGCAGCAGCGTCGGACAGGGGGACACTGAAGCTTTCTTT. Residues: CASSSVGQGDTEAFF.

CDR3 protein: CASSIRGTRNEQFF. CDR3 in DNA: TGTGCCAGTAGTATACGCGGGACTAGAAATGAGCAGTTCTTC. The J gene is TRBJ2-1, the V gene TRBV19, with 8 bases matching TRBD2. CDR3 length: 14 residues. CDR1 and CDR2 from the germline V gene are LNHDA and SQIVND (reference sequence). With V trimmed by 2 bases and J by 7 bases, 4 bases remained unmatched.

The J gene is TRBJ2-3, the V gene TRBV7-8; 8 bases are a match to TRBD2. The germline CDR1 and CDR2 sequences are SGHVS and FQNEAQ. V lost 2 bases, J lost 2 bases, and 6 bases stayed unmatched. The CDR3 has 16 amino acids. Here the CDR3 DNA reads TGTGCCAGCAGCTTAAGGGGCGGGGGGATCACAGATACGCAGTATTTT. Translating it yields CASSLRGGGITDTQYF.

The V call is TRBV5-4, the J call TRBJ1-1; D unclear. The V end lost 0 bases, the J end lost 3 bases, and 6 bases lay between the germline ends. The CDR3 extends over 13 amino acids. Germline CDR1 reads SGHNT; CDR2 reads YYREEE (reference sequence). The CDR3 region is CASSLGPYTEAFF. CDR3 nucleotide sequence: TGTGCCAGCAGCTTGGGGCCCTACACTGAAGCTTTCTTT.